The 18 T cell receptor beta chains below come from one sample, sequenced in a study of T cells expressing NK-cell markers. Each CDR3 protein gets one entry in TCRdb, which reprocessed the 5' RACE reads and gives no DNA. The sample totals about 260,000 distinct CDR3 sequences. The sequencing input was blood T cells: a sorted CD56 or NKG2C T cell subset, CD4+ or CD8+ T cells, or bulk PBMC T cells (not recorded which). All receptors derive from a man between 18 and 29 years old in good health.

This CDR3 reads CAWSPRRWDTQYF. The J gene is TRBJ2-3, the V gene TRBV30. This CDR3 has 13 amino acids. CDR1 is GTSNPN and CDR2 is SVGIG in the germline V gene (reference sequence).

The chain joins TRBV18 to TRBJ1-5. The germline V gene encodes CDR1 KGHSH and CDR2 LQKENI. The length of the CDR3 is 17 residues. The CDR3 loop is CASSPPFGVLPNQPQHF.

The CDR3 sequence is CSASPLRRGITEAFF. The chain carries TRBV20-1 and TRBJ1-1. Germline values: CDR1 DFQATT, CDR2 SNEGSKA (reference sequence). The CDR3 consists of 15 residues.

The V call is TRBV29-1, the J call TRBJ2-4; lacking DNA, the TRBD1 call made by TCRdb goes unchecked. CDR3 length: 14 residues. Germline V gives CDR1 SQVTM, CDR2 ANQGSEA. CDR3 amino acids: CSAQGFRAKNIQYF.

The rearrangement links TRBV10-3 to TRBJ2-1; as DNA is missing, the TRBD1 call by TCRdb cannot be tested. Germline V gene sequence: CDR1 ENHRY, CDR2 SYGVKD. The CDR3 has 16 amino acids. CDR3 sequence: CAIGREDRDFDNEQFF.

The chain combines TRBV6-1 with TRBJ2-5; TCRdb proposes TRBD1, but this gene call is untestable without DNA. The length of the CDR3 is 15 residues. Per germline, CDR1 MNHNS and CDR2 SASEGT. The CDR3 spells CASSRPGQGKETQYF.

This chain connects TRBV12-3 or TRBV12-4 to TRBJ1-2; TCRdb calls TRBD1, which cannot be checked without DNA. This CDR3 is built from 13 residues. The CDR3 loop reads CASSPGRVYGYTF.

The rearrangement uses TRBV15 and TRBJ2-1; TCRdb gives TRBD1 as the D gene, but with no DNA this cannot be confirmed. The V gene's germline CDR1 is LNHNV and CDR2 YYDKDF (reference sequence). The CDR3 length is 15 residues. The CDR3 sequence is CATSSDRVPKNEQFF. The variable domain in full, with the rest retrieved from reference TRBV15 and TRBJ2-1, is DAMVIQNPRYQVTQFGKPVTLSCSQTLNHNVMYWYQQKSSQAPKLLFHYYDKDFNNEADTPDNFQSRRPNTSFCFLDIRSPGLGDTAMYLCATSSDRVPKNEQFFGPGTRLTVL.

This chain links TRBV12-3 or TRBV12-4 with TRBJ1-2; absent DNA, TCRdb's TRBD1 call cannot be checked. The CDR3 totals 17 residues. The CDR3 loop is CASSSSGTGGTRNGYTF.

This chain joins TRBV4-1 and TRBJ2-3; with no DNA, the TCRdb D assignment of TRBD2 cannot be verified. Germline V gene data show CDR1 as MGHRA and CDR2 as YSYEKL. CDR3 length equals 15 residues. The CDR3: CASSQSGVAGDTQYF.

This sequence joins TRBV4-1 and TRBJ2-1; absent DNA, TCRdb's TRBD2 call cannot be checked. The CDR3 is 18 residues long. The V gene's germline CDR1 is MGHRA and CDR2 YSYEKL. The CDR3 loop reads CASSQGQSSAGGVFEQFF.

The gene calls are TRBV12-3 or TRBV12-4 and TRBJ2-6; TCRdb picks TRBD1, but there is no DNA to check that call. The CDR3 totals 17 residues. The CDR3 sequence is CASSQSGPLSGANVLTF.

The chain uses TRBV13 and TRBJ1-1; TCRdb designates TRBD1, a call that cannot be tested without DNA. The CDR3 has 14 amino acids. Germline assignment: CDR1 PRHDT and CDR2 FYEKMQ (reference sequence). CDR3 region: CASSPGPLNTEAFF. The full variable domain, with the rest looked up from reference TRBV13 and TRBJ1-1, is AAGVIQSPRHLIKEKRETATLKCYPIPRHDTVYWYQQGPGQDPQFLISFYEKMQSDKGSIPDRFSAQQFSDYHSELNMSSLELGDSALYFCASSPGPLNTEAFFGQGTRLTVV.

The chain couples TRBV14 to TRBJ2-1; the D gene TCRdb calls, TRBD2, cannot be checked with no DNA. The length of the CDR3 is 15 residues. Germline loops: CDR1 SGHDN, CDR2 FVKESK. This chain's CDR3 is CASSLGTSPYNEQFF.

The rearrangement links TRBV5-6 to TRBJ1-4; TCRdb selects TRBD1, and the lack of DNA leaves this call unchecked. The germline gives CDR1 SGHDT, CDR2 YYEEEE. This CDR3 is built from 14 residues. The CDR3: CASSSSRGGEKLFF.

The gene calls are TRBV3-1 and TRBJ1-5. CDR1 is LGHDT, CDR2 YNNKEL, per germline (reference sequence). This CDR3 has 14 residues. The CDR3 protein is CASSRSVSNQPQHF.

J is TRBJ1-5 and V is TRBV10-3; TCRdb outputs TRBD1, but without DNA this stays unchecked. Germline assignment: CDR1 ENHRY and CDR2 SYGVKD. This CDR3 comprises 13 residues. CDR3: CATSPGEGQPQHF.

The CDR3 sequence: CASRSTGVVSGANVLTF. The gene calls are TRBV6-1 and TRBJ2-6; TCRdb gives TRBD1 as the D gene, but with no DNA this cannot be confirmed. Germline CDR1 and CDR2: MNHNS and SASEGT. The CDR3 is 17 amino acids.